This T cell receptor beta chain was recovered during a study of T cell responses to AZD1222 COVID-19 vaccine. This table comes from immunoSEQ multiplex PCR, and its TCRdb copy is limited to in-frame clones, with some not included. The sample lists about 140,000 clones; 92% were seen once. The source of this sequence is an adult who received the AZD1222 COVID-19 vaccine. Material: peripheral blood, obtained 28 days after the second AZD1222 dose.

The CDR3 is CASSPGTPSSGNTIYF. In nucleotides, the CDR3 is TGCGCCAGCAGCCCCGGGACACCCAGCTCTGGAAACACCATATATTTT. This rearrangement joins TRBV5-1 to TRBJ1-3, with D possibly matching TRBD1 (6 bases). The germline CDR1 and CDR2 sequences are SGHRS and YFSETQ. With 4 bases removed from V and 0 bases from J, the gap between germline ends came to 14 bases. The CDR3 is 16 residues long.